This TCR beta chain is from a study of regulatory T cells in long-lasting Graves disease. Study-wide points: Fewer public clonotypes were shared by new patients (about 940) than by persistent patients (approximately 2,700).

Documented time point: persistent/refractory GD, antithyroid drugs over 5 years with positive TRAb. Generation of the TCR library employed RNA extracted from PBMCs. Arm-PCR of CDR3 regions and iRepertoire HTBI primers were used to build TCR beta libraries. TCRdb independently ran MiXCR on the multiplex PCR reads; one entry per CDR3 protein. The sample has about 290,000 distinct CDR3 sequences, 22% seen once. Ten or more counts support this clonotype. Its specificity is unknown. This CDR3 spans 15 amino acids. The V and J ends lost 7 bases and 5 bases, in that order; junction bases with no gene match: 11. The V gene's germline CDR1 is SGHAT and CDR2 FQNNGV.

The V gene is TRBV11-2, the J gene TRBJ2-7; 10 nucleotides align to TRBD1. The source is a female donor with Graves disease. Here the sequenced sample was peripheral blood mononuclear cells (PBMCs), taken when the disease was refractory, from a patient treated with antithyroid drugs. The CDR3 DNA sequence: TGTGCCAGCACCCTTAGACGGACAGGGGGAGACGAGCAGTACTTC. The encoded protein is CASTLRRTGGDEQYF.